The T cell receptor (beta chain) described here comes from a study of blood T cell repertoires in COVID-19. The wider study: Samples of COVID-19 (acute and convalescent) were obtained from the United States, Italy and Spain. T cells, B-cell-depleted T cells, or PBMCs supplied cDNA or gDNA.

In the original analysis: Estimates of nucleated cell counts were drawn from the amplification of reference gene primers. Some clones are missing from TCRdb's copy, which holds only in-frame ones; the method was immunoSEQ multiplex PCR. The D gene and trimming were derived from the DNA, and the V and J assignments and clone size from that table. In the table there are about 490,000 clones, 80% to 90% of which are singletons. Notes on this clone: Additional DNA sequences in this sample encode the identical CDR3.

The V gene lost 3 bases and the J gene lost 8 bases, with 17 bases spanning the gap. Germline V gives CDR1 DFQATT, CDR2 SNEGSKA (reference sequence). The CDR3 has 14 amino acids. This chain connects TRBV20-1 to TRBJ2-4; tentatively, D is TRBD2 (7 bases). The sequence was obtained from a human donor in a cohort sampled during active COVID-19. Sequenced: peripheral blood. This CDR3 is CSASSGGRGDIQYF. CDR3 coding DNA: TGCAGTGCTAGTTCCGGGGGGCGAGGAGACATTCAGTACTTC.